This T cell receptor beta chain is drawn from a study of tumor-infiltrating lymphocytes in primary liver carcinoma. From unsorted bulk tissue weighing roughly 17-31 mg, DNA and RNA were co-extracted. V was pared by 2 bases and J by 3 bases, with 11 bases of the junction left unmatched. Germline V CDR1 and CDR2: ENHRY, SYGVKD. The CDR3 sequence is 18 residues long. Total RNA amounting to around 450 ng was the source from which TCR beta cDNA was made with a constant-region primer. Employing slightly modified ARM-PCR, three nested multiplex PCR rounds were run, and these gave rise to the TCR beta libraries. Amplification in the first two PCR rounds was performed using TRBV1-TRBV30 forward primers and a C-beta reverse primer for 9 to 11 cycles each. MiXCR was run by TCRdb on the multiplex PCR reads, yielding one entry per CDR3 protein. The sample yields 75,000 or so distinct CDR3 sequences, approximately 74% seen once.

This clonotype was observed at least ten times. This chain joins TRBV10-3 and TRBJ2-7; 12 bases are shared with TRBD2. The sequence was obtained from a middle-aged man with primary liver carcinoma and hepatitis B virus infection. Sequences were obtained from liver tumor tissue from sampling region 4. Sample subset: tumor region T4, right-lateral pole. CDR3 bases: TGTGCCATCAGTGAGCAGACTAGCGGGAGTGTTGGGTTCTACGAGCAGTACTTC. This encodes CAISEQTSGSVGFYEQYF.